Below, one TCR beta chain is given with its context. Germline V gene lookup returns CDR1 GTSNPN and CDR2 SVGIG (reference sequence). V was pared by 1 base and J by 6 bases, with 4 bases between. CDR3 length: 11 amino acids. The method was immunoSEQ multiplex PCR; TCRdb's version includes in-frame clones alone and lacks a portion of them. The data show 150,000 to 170,000 clones, around 83% seen once. The data are from a study of blood T cell repertoires in COVID-19. As for the study in general: COVID-19 samples from acute and convalescent phases originated in the United States, Italy and Spain.

This TCR was sampled from a woman aged 60 to 75 with COVID-19, enrolled during active disease. The specimen sequenced was peripheral blood. This chain links TRBV30 with TRBJ2-1, with D hard to call. The CDR3 protein is CAWSGANEQFF. CDR3 nucleotide sequence: TGTGCCTGGAGTGGAGCCAATGAGCAGTTCTTC.